The 27 T cell receptor beta chains below come from one sample, sequenced in a study of T-cell memory formation after mild COVID-19 (dated by TCRdb to the early 2020s). Library prep was done by 5' RACE. Instrument on record: Illumina NovaSeq 6000. TCRdb trimmed the raw reads at Q25, called clones with MiXCR and kept productive beta chains. Every distinct CDR3 protein forms one entry, paired with its most common genes and DNA. The sample records roughly 250,000 distinct CDR3 sequences, roughly 17% of which are singletons. Together, the top ten hold around 3.8% of the sample. The sequencing input was PBMCs or a T cell subset sorted from them (not recorded which). These receptors were taken from a man younger than 30 who had mild COVID-19 (a few samples of this study predate the infection). The sample titles of this study are shuffled in the database, so cell type and time point are left out; the donor was told from shared clones.

The chain combines TRBV6-2 or TRBV6-3 with TRBJ2-7; 7 positions agree with TRBD1. This CDR3 is 15 amino acids long. V was clipped by 4 bases and J by 2 bases; unmatched bases: 8. Germline lookup yields CDR1 MNHEY and CDR2 SVGEGT. In DNA form, the CDR3 reads TGTGCCAGCAGTTCCGCACGGGACAGACCCTACGAGCAGTACTTC. The encoded protein is CASSSARDRPYEQYF.

V gene TRBV11-2 combines with J gene TRBJ2-7, with a weak D call TRBD2 (6 bases). CDR1 SGHAT and CDR2 FQNNGV come from the germline V gene. This CDR3 has 12 residues. V gave up 7 bases and J gave up 7 bases, with 14 bases separating them. CDR3 residues: CASKGGAGEQYF. The DNA of the CDR3 is TGTGCCAGCAAAGGTGGCGCGGGAGAGCAGTACTTC.

The table lists this clonotype with a few counts. CDR3: CASSPTRMNTEAFF. As DNA, the CDR3 is TGTGCCAGCAGTCCCACACGAATGAACACTGAAGCTTTCTTT. This sequence joins TRBV7-2 and TRBJ1-1, with no clear D. CDR1 SGHTA and CDR2 FQGNSA come from the germline V gene. The CDR3 spans 14 residues. Trimming took off 6 bases at V and 0 bases at J, with 11 bases between the two ends.

The V and J genes are TRBV6-5 and TRBJ1-3, with a weak D call TRBD1 (5 bases). This CDR3 has 13 residues. Per the germline V gene, CDR1 is MNHEY and CDR2 is SVGAGI. V shed 5 bases and J shed 3 bases, with 8 bases lying between them. In nucleotides, the CDR3 is TGTGCCAGCAGTGTGACAGTTGGAAACACCATATATTTT. Translation gives CASSVTVGNTIYF.

In its sample, this clonotype is medium-sized. This sequence joins TRBV5-4 and TRBJ2-1, with D possibly being TRBD2 (5 bases). CDR1 and CDR2 from the germline V gene are SGHNT and YYREEE (reference sequence). V lost 4 bases, J lost 9 bases, and 14 bases lay in between. CDR3 length: 13 residues. The CDR3 DNA reads TGTGCCAGCAGCGGAGACTATCCGAGTGAGCAGTTCTTC. Protein sequence: CASSGDYPSEQFF.

The J gene is TRBJ2-3, the V gene TRBV4-3; D unresolved. The CDR3 extends over 14 amino acids. V was trimmed by 0 bases and J by 3 bases, leaving 7 bases between them. Germline CDR1 reads LGHNA; CDR2 reads YSLEER. The CDR3 region is CASSQDHSTDTQYF. CDR3 sequence (DNA): TGCGCCAGCAGCCAAGATCATTCGACAGATACGCAGTATTTT.

This clonotype was recorded a few times. V is TRBV4-2 and J is TRBJ1-3; a possible D gene is TRBD1 (6 bases). This CDR3 is 16 amino acids long. CDR1 and CDR2 from the germline V gene are LGHNA and YNFKEQ. The V gene lost 0 bases and the J gene lost 3 bases, with 12 bases spanning the gap. CDR3 region: CASSQDRTVGGNTIYF. CDR3 sequence (DNA): TGTGCCAGCAGCCAAGACAGGACAGTAGGTGGAAACACCATATATTTT.

This clonotype was counted between two and nine times. The chain joins TRBV20-1 to TRBJ1-1, with TRBD1 identical over 9 bases. Trimming cost V 5 bases and J 1 base; bases outside gene matches: 5. Germline assignment: CDR1 DFQATT and CDR2 SNEGSKA (reference sequence). The CDR3 totals 14 residues. The CDR3 DNA is TGCAGTGCTCGATCGGGACAGGGGAACACTGAAGCTTTCTTT. Its protein is CSARSGQGNTEAFF.

The rearrangement links TRBV7-2 to TRBJ2-3, with no clear D. Germline V lookup: CDR1 SGHTA, CDR2 FQGNSA. V gave up 5 bases and J gave up 3 bases, with 9 bases separating them. There are 13 residues in the CDR3. Here the CDR3 DNA reads TGTGCCAGCAGCACCAGGATGACAGATACGCAGTATTTT. Translating it yields CASSTRMTDTQYF.

The chain uses TRBV20-1 and TRBJ1-2; perhaps TRBD1 as D (6 bases). Germline lookup yields CDR1 DFQATT and CDR2 SNEGSKA (reference sequence). Trimming shortened V by 5 bases and J by 5 bases, and 24 bases separated the two germline ends. The CDR3 spans 16 residues. Here the CDR3 reads CSAFLGGSGARYGYTF. The DNA for the CDR3 is TGCAGTGCTTTCCTTGGCGGGTCAGGGGCCAGGTATGGCTACACCTTC.

V and J are TRBV28 and TRBJ2-1; D unclear. Germline CDR1 MDHEN, CDR2 SYDVKM. The CDR3 spans 13 residues. Deletions cut 4 bases from V and 8 bases from J, with 12 bases between. The CDR3 nucleotides are TGTGCCAGCAGTTCGGGTACGGCATATGAGCAGTTCTTC. Its translation is CASSSGTAYEQFF.

This clonotype was picked up a small number of times. The J gene is TRBJ1-2, the V gene TRBV5-1; no firm D call. Germline values: CDR1 SGHRS, CDR2 YFSETQ. The CDR3 contains 14 residues. V dropped 0 bases and J dropped 7 bases, with 13 bases sitting between them. The CDR3 region has the DNA TGCGCCAGCAGCTTGGATGTGTTGGATCCTGGCTACACCTTC. It codes for CASSLDVLDPGYTF.

This clonotype was recorded a few times. V and J are TRBV24-1 and TRBJ2-2; tentative D call: TRBD1 (6 bases). Germline CDR1 KGHDR, CDR2 SFDVKD. This CDR3 spans 14 amino acids. V was clipped by 9 bases and J by 0 bases, with 10 bases between them. CDR3 residues: CATGTRANTGELFF. CDR3 nucleotide sequence: TGTGCCACCGGGACACGAGCGAACACCGGGGAGCTGTTTTTT.

The chain links TRBV20-1 to TRBJ1-1; 7 bases are shared with TRBD1. The CDR3 length is 15 residues. After removal of 3 bases from V and 0 bases from J, the junction contained 7 bases not matched to a gene. CDR1 is DFQATT and CDR2 is SNEGSKA in the germline V gene (reference sequence). This CDR3 reads CSARPPGQMNTEAFF. CDR3 coding DNA: TGCAGTGCTAGGCCTCCGGGACAGATGAACACTGAAGCTTTCTTT.

This clonotype occurred a few times. The rearrangement links TRBV6-2 or TRBV6-3 to TRBJ2-7; TRBD1 matches at 8 bases. The CDR3 consists of 14 residues. The V and J ends lost 5 bases and 4 bases, in that order; junction bases with no gene match: 7. Germline CDR1 is MNHEY and CDR2 is SVGEGT. CDR3 sequence: CASSGGQGGYEQYV. In DNA, the CDR3 is TGTGCCAGCAGTGGCGGACAGGGTGGATACGAGCAGTACGTC.

Many counts were recorded for this clonotype. The genes are TRBV7-2 and TRBJ1-2, with D uncertain. Germline lookup yields CDR1 SGHTA and CDR2 FQGNSA. This CDR3 is built from 15 residues. V was cut by 1 base and J by 4 bases, with 13 bases left in between. CDR3 sequence: CASSLGPGTIYGYTF. For the CDR3, the DNA is TGTGCCAGCAGCTTAGGTCCAGGAACTATCTATGGCTACACCTTC.

In its sample, this clonotype was seen a few times. The V call is TRBV7-2, the J call TRBJ1-6; D is possibly TRBD1 (5 bases). The germline gives CDR1 SGHTA, CDR2 FQGNSA. V dropped 2 bases and J dropped 9 bases, with 11 bases sitting between them. The CDR3 contains 14 residues. CDR3 sequence: CASSLFTRGSPLHF. The CDR3, as DNA: TGTGCCAGCAGCTTATTTACGAGGGGTTCACCCCTCCACTTT.

Turning to this clonotype: In this CDR3 the conserved last residue, phenylalanine or tryptophan, is missing, so a read error is likely. V is TRBV20-1 and J is TRBJ2-5, with 10 bases identical to TRBD2. V was clipped by 6 bases and J by 2 bases; unmatched bases: 3. There are 13 residues in the CDR3. The germline gives CDR1 DFQATT, CDR2 SNEGSKA (reference sequence). CDR3: CSAPTSGQETQYL. The CDR3 DNA reads TGCAGTGCACCGACTAGCGGGCAAGAGACCCAGTACTTA.

The gene calls are TRBV28 and TRBJ2-1; 8 nucleotides align to TRBD2. Germline loops: CDR1 MDHEN, CDR2 SYDVKM. Trimming took 7 bases from V and 0 from J; bases not matched to a gene: 8. The CDR3 contains 16 residues. The CDR3 DNA is TGTGCCAGCACGACAGCGGGGGCGATCTCCTACAATGAGCAGTTCTTC. Encoded protein: CASTTAGAISYNEQFF.

The chain couples TRBV10-2 to TRBJ1-2; 8 positions agree with TRBD1. With 5 bases clipped from V and 2 bases from J, the junction kept 4 bases outside the gene matches. In germline, CDR1 is WSHSY, CDR2 SAAADI. This CDR3 is 14 amino acids long. Written as DNA, the CDR3 is TGCGCCAGCAGTCAACAGGGGGTAAACTATGGCTACACCTTC. This codes for CASSQQGVNYGYTF.

This clonotype was recorded at least ten times. V is TRBV5-4 and J is TRBJ2-5; D uncertain. The CDR3 loop spans 15 amino acids. With 2 bases removed from V and 1 base from J, the gap between germline ends came to 12 bases. CDR1 is SGHNT and CDR2 is YYREEE in the germline V gene (reference sequence). CDR3: CASSLSTAPQETQYF. The CDR3 DNA follows: TGTGCCAGCAGCTTATCTACAGCCCCCCAAGAGACCCAGTACTTC.

This chain connects TRBV12-3 or TRBV12-4 to TRBJ2-5; D may be TRBD2 (7 bases). The CDR3 covers 15 residues. The germline V and J ends were trimmed by 2 bases and 4 bases, with 14 bases remaining between them. CDR3 protein: CASSLMWGGRETQYF. The CDR3 coding sequence is TGTGCCAGCAGTTTAATGTGGGGGGGCCGAGAGACCCAGTACTTC.

The rearrangement joins TRBV5-6 to TRBJ1-2; possible D gene TRBD1, 6 bases. Germline V CDR1 and CDR2: SGHDT, YYEEEE. V was cut by 4 bases and J by 4 bases, with 17 bases left in between. The CDR3 runs to 15 residues. In DNA, the CDR3 is TGTGCCAGCAGCCAGCAGGGGTCCCCTTTCTATGGCTACACCTTC. The encoded protein is CASSQQGSPFYGYTF.

The chain is built from TRBV20-1 and TRBJ2-7, with 7 bases fitting TRBD2. V lost 3 bases, J lost 3 bases, and 5 bases stayed unmatched. Germline V gives CDR1 DFQATT, CDR2 SNEGSKA (reference sequence). The length of the CDR3 is 13 residues. The chain's CDR3 is CSASGGDFYEQYV. Written as DNA, the CDR3 is TGCAGTGCTAGTGGGGGGGACTTCTACGAGCAGTACGTC.

V and J are TRBV11-2 and TRBJ1-5, with 8 nucleotides matching TRBD1. In germline, CDR1 is SGHAT, CDR2 FQNNGV. The J segment lost 5 bases and the V segment lost 2 bases, leaving 8 bases of the junction unmatched. This CDR3 is 16 amino acids long. Here the CDR3 reads CASSLSGTGRYQPQHF. The CDR3 nucleotides are TGTGCCAGCAGCTTATCCGGGACAGGCAGATATCAGCCCCAGCATTTT. The entire variable domain, with the rest obtained from reference TRBV11-2 and TRBJ1-5, is as follows: EAGVAQSPRYKIIEKRQSVAFWCNPISGHATLYWYQQILGQGPKLLIQFQNNGVVDDSQLPKDRFSAERLKGVDSTLKIQPAKLEDSAVYLCASSLSGTGRYQPQHFGDGTRLSIL.

This clonotype came up many times. CDR3 sequence (DNA): TGTGCCAGCAGCCAGGACGGGCAGGTGAACACTGAAGCTTTCTTT. This translates into CASSQDGQVNTEAFF. The V and J genes are TRBV7-3 and TRBJ1-1; D unclear. V was cut by 5 bases and J by 0 bases, with 13 bases left in between. Germline CDR1 SGHTA, CDR2 FQGTGA. The CDR3 totals 15 residues.

This clonotype has just a few counts. The rearrangement uses TRBV28 and TRBJ1-2; D is undetermined. Germline V gives CDR1 MDHEN, CDR2 SYDVKM. Trimming cost V 0 bases and J 4 bases, with 6 bases left between them. CDR3 length: 13 amino acids. CDR3 DNA: TGTGCCAGCAGTTTATGGTCCGGCTATGGCTACACCTTC. Protein sequence: CASSLWSGYGYTF.